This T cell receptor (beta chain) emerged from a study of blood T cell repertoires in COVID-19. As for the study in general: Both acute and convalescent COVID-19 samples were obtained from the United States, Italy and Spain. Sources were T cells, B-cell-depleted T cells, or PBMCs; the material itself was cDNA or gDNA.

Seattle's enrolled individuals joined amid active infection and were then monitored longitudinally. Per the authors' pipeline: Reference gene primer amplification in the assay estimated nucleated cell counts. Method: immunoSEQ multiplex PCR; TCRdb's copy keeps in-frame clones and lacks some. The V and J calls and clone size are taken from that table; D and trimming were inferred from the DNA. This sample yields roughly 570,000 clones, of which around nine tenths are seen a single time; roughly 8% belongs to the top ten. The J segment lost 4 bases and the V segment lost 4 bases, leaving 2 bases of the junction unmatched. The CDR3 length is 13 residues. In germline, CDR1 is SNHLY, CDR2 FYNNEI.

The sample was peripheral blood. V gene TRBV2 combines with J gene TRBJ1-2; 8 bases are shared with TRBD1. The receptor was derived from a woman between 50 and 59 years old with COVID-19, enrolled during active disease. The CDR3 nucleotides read TGTGCCAGCAGTGGGACAGGGACCTATGGCTACACCTTC. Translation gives CASSGTGTYGYTF.